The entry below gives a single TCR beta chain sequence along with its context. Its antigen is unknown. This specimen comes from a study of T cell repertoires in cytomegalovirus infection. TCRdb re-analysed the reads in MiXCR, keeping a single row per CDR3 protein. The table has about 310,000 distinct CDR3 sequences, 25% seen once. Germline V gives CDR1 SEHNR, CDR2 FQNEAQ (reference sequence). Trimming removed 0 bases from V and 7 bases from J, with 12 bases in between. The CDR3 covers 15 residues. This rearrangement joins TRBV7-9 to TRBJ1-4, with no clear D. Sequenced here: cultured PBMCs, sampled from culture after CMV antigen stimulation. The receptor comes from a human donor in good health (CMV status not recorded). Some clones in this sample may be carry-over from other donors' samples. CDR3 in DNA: TGTGCCAGCAGCTTAGCATCCTACTCCGGTGAAAAACTGTTTTTT. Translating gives CASSLASYSGEKLFF.